The next 7 T cell receptor beta chains were all read from a single sample in a study of identical twins. TCRdb fed the 5' RACE reads into MiXCR, producing one record per CDR3 protein. This table holds about 330,000 distinct CDR3 sequences, over 9% found once. The data were also submitted as part of a second study, on yellow fever vaccine responses in identical twins.

Material: CD8+ T cells sorted from blood. The receptors originated from a woman aged 18-29 years in good health.

This clonotype was detected only a few times. This chain joins TRBV4-2 and TRBJ1-1, with 8 bases fitting TRBD1. Germline CDR1 is LGHNA and CDR2 is YNFKEQ. The length of the CDR3 is 17 residues. V was pared by 0 bases and J by 4 bases, with 10 bases of the junction left unmatched. CDR3 region: CASSQDRTGLAGTEAFF. CDR3 coding DNA: TGTGCCAGCAGCCAAGACAGGACAGGGCTGGCGGGCACTGAAGCTTTCTTT.

This clonotype was counted only a few times. V usage is TRBV5-1 and J usage is TRBJ2-7; the D gene could be TRBD1 or TRBD2 (5 bases each). V shed 1 base and J shed 5 bases, with 10 bases lying between them. Per the germline V gene, CDR1 is SGHRS and CDR2 is YFSETQ. The CDR3 is 13 amino acids. CDR3 amino acids: CASSLRGNHEQYF. The CDR3 nucleotides read TGCGCCAGCAGCTTGCGGGGCAATCACGAGCAGTACTTC.

V and J are TRBV5-6 and TRBJ2-4, with D hard to call. CDR1 is SGHDT, CDR2 YYEEEE, per germline. The germline V and J ends were trimmed by 0 bases and 8 bases, with 21 bases remaining between them. CDR3 length: 17 residues. CDR3 loop: CASSLAGSQNWVDIQYF. The CDR3 DNA is TGTGCCAGCAGCTTGGCCGGCAGCCAGAATTGGGTGGACATTCAGTACTTC.

This chain connects TRBV24-1 to TRBJ1-4; D is uncertain. Germline loops: CDR1 KGHDR, CDR2 SFDVKD. The germline V and J ends were trimmed by 2 bases and 8 bases, with 8 bases remaining between them. The CDR3 is 13 amino acids. For the CDR3, the DNA is TGTGCCACCAGTGATTCTTCCGAGGAAAAACTGTTTTTT. This gives the protein CATSDSSEEKLFF.

This clonotype was counted ten times or more. The chain uses TRBV15 and TRBJ2-2; no clear D. Germline CDR1 reads LNHNV; CDR2 reads YYDKDF (reference sequence). Between the trimmed V and J ends, which lost 5 bases and 4 bases, there was a span of 8 bases. This CDR3 is 13 amino acids long. CDR3 DNA: TGTGCCACCAGCCCCTCTAGCACCGGGGAGCTGTTTTTT. Its protein is CATSPSSTGELFF.

This clonotype was detected a few times. The chain joins TRBV27 to TRBJ1-1; D is ambiguous. The CDR3 is 15 amino acids. V was cut by 1 base and J by 1 base, with 10 bases left in between. Germline V gene lookup returns CDR1 MNHEY and CDR2 SMNVEV (reference sequence). The CDR3, as DNA: TGTGCCAGCAGTTTATTCCGCCACGCGAACACTGAAGCTTTCTTT. Protein: CASSLFRHANTEAFF.

This clonotype was recorded many times. This chain joins TRBV4-1 and TRBJ2-1; D assignment may be TRBD1 or TRBD2 (6 bases each). The CDR3 contains 16 residues. Trimming removed 0 bases from V and 0 bases from J, with 9 bases in between. CDR1 and CDR2 from the germline V gene are MGHRA and YSYEKL. CDR3 sequence: CASSQDGGGSYNEQFF. CDR3 DNA: TGCGCCAGCAGCCAAGATGGAGGGGGCTCCTACAATGAGCAGTTCTTC.